These 18 T cell receptor beta chains share one sample of origin, sequenced in a study of patients and donors after allogeneic stem cell transplantation. From the RT-PCR reads, TCRdb called clonotypes with MiXCR, one entry per CDR3 protein. The repertoire holds roughly 880,000 distinct CDR3 sequences, under 20% seen once, with around 5.5% in the top ten. The specimen was blood, either unsorted or a sorted T cell fraction (not recorded which). These receptors were collected from a human donor who was either an allogeneic HSCT recipient or a stem cell or donor lymphocyte infusion donor (not recorded which). It is not recorded whose cells these are; they may come from a transplant donor.

The chain uses TRBV7-2 and TRBJ1-1; D is ambiguous. Per the germline V gene, CDR1 is SGHTA and CDR2 is FQGNSA. This CDR3 spans 16 amino acids. Trimming cost V 2 bases and J 1 base, with 14 bases left between them. CDR3 bases: TGTGCCAGCAGCTTAAGGAGGGCCTGGGGGAACACTGAAGCTTTCTTT. It specifies CASSLRRAWGNTEAFF.

V is TRBV20-1 and J is TRBJ1-2; 7 bases are shared with TRBD1. CDR3 size: 13 residues. The V gene's germline CDR1 is DFQATT and CDR2 SNEGSKA (reference sequence). Trimming removed 3 bases from V and 7 bases from J; junction bases left unmatched: 8. CDR3 sequence: CSASPQGDRGYTF. CDR3 nucleotide sequence: TGCAGTGCTAGCCCCCAGGGGGATCGTGGCTACACCTTC.

A few counts support this clonotype. The chain uses TRBV9 and TRBJ2-1; 9 bases fit TRBD2. J was trimmed by 7 bases and V by 0 bases; bases with no gene match: 8. The CDR3 length is 16 residues. CDR1 and CDR2 from the germline V gene are SGDLS and YYNGEE. CDR3 protein: CASSVGGASGKNEQFF. CDR3 in DNA: TGTGCCAGCAGCGTAGGAGGGGCTAGCGGGAAGAATGAGCAGTTCTTC.

The chain carries TRBV6-1 and TRBJ2-5, with TRBD1 identical over 8 bases. After removal of 6 bases from V and 2 bases from J, the junction contained 5 bases not matched to a gene. Looked up from germline, CDR1 is MNHNS and CDR2 is SASEGT. CDR3 length equals 14 residues. DNA for the CDR3: TGTGCCAGCAGGATTGACAGGGGACAAGAGACCCAGTACTTC. Translation: CASRIDRGQETQYF.

Points on this clonotype: The germline gene is not matched at one end of the junction; a read error may be the cause. The V and J genes are TRBV7-9 and TRBJ2-1; TRBD2 might be the D (5 bases). CDR3 size: 12 residues. The germline CDR1 and CDR2 sequences are SEHNR and FQNEAQ (reference sequence). Here the CDR3 reads CASSLGPPLRDF. The CDR3 DNA follows: TGTGCCAGCAGCTTAGGGCCCCCCTTACGGGACTTC.

The V and J genes are TRBV5-1 and TRBJ2-1, with 14 bases matching TRBD2. The CDR3 covers 16 residues. The germline gives CDR1 SGHRS, CDR2 YFSETQ. With 3 bases clipped from V and 8 bases from J, the junction kept 7 bases outside the gene matches. The CDR3 bases are TGCGCCAGCAGCTCTAAGACTAGCGGGAGGGCCGATGAGCAGTTCTTC. Translation gives CASSSKTSGRADEQFF.

This clonotype was detected a few times. The chain links TRBV12-3 or TRBV12-4 to TRBJ2-1; TRBD2 matches 11 bases. Unmatched junction bases numbered 5, after V lost 1 base and J lost 6 bases. The CDR3 extends over 16 amino acids. CDR3 amino acids: CASSLGGLAGLNEQFF. The DNA of the CDR3 is TGTGCCAGCAGTTTAGGTGGACTAGCGGGTCTCAATGAGCAGTTCTTC.

A few counts support this clonotype. This chain connects TRBV5-1 to TRBJ2-1; 10 nucleotides agree with TRBD2. Germline values: CDR1 SGHRS, CDR2 YFSETQ. This CDR3 is 15 amino acids long. V lost 6 bases to trimming and J lost 5 bases; unmatched junction nucleotides: 8. The CDR3 DNA follows: TGCGCCAGCACCTCCGGGACTAGCGTCGACAATGAGCAGTTCTTC. Protein sequence: CASTSGTSVDNEQFF.

The table lists this clonotype with a few counts. The chain combines TRBV5-1 with TRBJ1-2; D gene uncertain. V was clipped by 5 bases and J by 2 bases, with 10 bases between them. Germline V CDR1 and CDR2: SGHRS, YFSETQ. The CDR3 extends over 13 amino acids. CDR3: CASSQEGNYGYTF. DNA of the CDR3: TGCGCCAGCAGTCAAGAGGGCAACTATGGCTACACCTTC.

The chain links TRBV2 to TRBJ2-7, with a tentative D call TRBD1 (6 bases). The CDR3 is 11 residues long. Trimming cost V 4 bases and J 6 bases, with 7 bases left between them. Germline V gives CDR1 SNHLY, CDR2 FYNNEI. The CDR3 DNA reads as TGTGCCAGCAGTGGGACAGTCGAGCAGTACTTC. It yields the protein CASSGTVEQYF.

V gene TRBV4-3 combines with J gene TRBJ2-5; D possibly corresponds to TRBD1 (5 bases). Germline values: CDR1 LGHNA, CDR2 YSLEER. V lost 0 bases and J 2 bases, leaving 13 bases between the germline ends. This CDR3 is built from 16 residues. This chain's CDR3 is CASSQDRGGRQETQYF. CDR3 DNA: TGCGCCAGCAGCCAAGATAGGGGCGGCAGGCAAGAGACCCAGTACTTC.

The V call is TRBV7-6, the J call TRBJ1-2; 10 positions match TRBD1. V trimming: 4 bases; J trimming: 7 bases; junction bases outside the gene matches: 3. Per the germline V gene, CDR1 is SGHVS and CDR2 is FNYEAQ. The CDR3 covers 13 residues. DNA of the CDR3: TGTGCCAGCAGCTCGGACAGGGGGTTTGGCTACACCTTC. It is translated as CASSSDRGFGYTF.

This clonotype was detected only a few times. The rearrangement joins TRBV12-3 or TRBV12-4 to TRBJ2-7; 10 bases map to TRBD2. J was trimmed by 3 bases and V by 5 bases; bases with no gene match: 7. The CDR3 loop spans 15 amino acids. The CDR3 reads CASSRSSGRGYEQYF. The CDR3 DNA follows: TGTGCCAGCAGTCGATCTAGCGGGAGAGGCTACGAGCAGTACTTC.

The chain joins TRBV6-1 to TRBJ1-1, with D tentatively TRBD1 (6 bases). With 7 bases removed from V and 12 bases from J, the gap between germline ends came to 21 bases. Germline loops: CDR1 MNHNS, CDR2 SASEGT. The CDR3 length is 13 residues. DNA of the CDR3: TGTGCCAGCATAACTGCCATGACAGGTCTACCTTTCTTT. This gives the protein CASITAMTGLPFF.

A few counts support this clonotype. The V and J genes are TRBV12-3 or TRBV12-4 and TRBJ2-2, with D possibly TRBD2 on 6 matching bases. The CDR3 is 15 amino acids. Trimming pared 1 base from V and 4 bases from J, leaving 10 bases between. The CDR3 region is CASSLVVGGTGELFF. CDR3 DNA: TGTGCCAGCAGTTTAGTGGTGGGGGGCACCGGGGAGCTGTTTTTT.

The chain couples TRBV5-4 to TRBJ2-7; possibly TRBD1 for D (5 bases). CDR1 is SGHNT, CDR2 YYREEE, per germline (reference sequence). V was pared by 2 bases and J by 5 bases, with 11 bases between. The CDR3 has 13 amino acids. CDR3 nucleotides: TGTGCCAGCAGCTTTGACAGTCTCCACGAGCAGTACTTC. It specifies CASSFDSLHEQYF.

V and J are TRBV29-1 and TRBJ2-7, with 7 bases fitting TRBD2. V was pared by 4 bases and J by 7 bases, with 10 bases of the junction left unmatched. The CDR3 covers 13 residues. Germline V gives CDR1 SQVTM, CDR2 ANQGSEA. In DNA form, the CDR3 reads TGCAGCGTTGCCGGGACTAATGTACGTGAGCAGTACTTC. Translating it yields CSVAGTNVREQYF.

This clonotype appeared a few times. The chain carries TRBV2 and TRBJ2-1; D gene unclear. The CDR3 length is 11 residues. V was trimmed by 8 bases and J by 8 bases, leaving 10 bases between them. Per germline, CDR1 SNHLY and CDR2 FYNNEI. CDR3 bases: TGTGCCAGCGGCCGTTGGGATGAGCAGTTCTTC. The encoded protein is CASGRWDEQFF.